Each of the 30 T cell receptor beta chains below was sequenced from the same sample in a study of blood T cell repertoires in COVID-19. Profiled with immunoSEQ multiplex PCR; TCRdb holds only in-frame clones, not every one. This sample has 200,000 to 250,000 clones, with 80% to 85% found just once. Source material: peripheral blood. The origin of the receptors is a woman younger than 45 who had recovered from COVID-19.

V and J are TRBV28 and TRBJ1-2; D may be TRBD1 (5 bases). Trimming stripped 2 bases from V and 8 bases from J, with 12 bases between. CDR1 MDHEN and CDR2 SYDVKM come from the germline V gene. The CDR3 runs 13 residues. For the CDR3, the DNA is TGTGCCAGCAGTTTAAGGGACGGGAGAGGCTACACCTTC. Translated, it gives CASSLRDGRGYTF.

This clone was seen only a few times. The chain has TRBV7-8 and TRBJ1-4, with 9 positions matching TRBD1. The V segment lost 0 bases and the J segment 8 bases; nucleotides outside the gene matches: 7. The CDR3 length is 16 residues. Germline-derived CDR1 and CDR2 are SGHVS and FQNEAQ. The CDR3 protein is CASSLAEGQGREKLFF. DNA of the CDR3: TGTGCCAGCAGCTTAGCGGAAGGACAGGGGAGAGAAAAACTGTTTTTT.

This clone was picked up a small number of times. CDR3 residues: CASSSPRDRGTEAFF. The CDR3 DNA sequence: TGTGCCAGCAGTTCCCCACGGGACAGGGGGACTGAAGCTTTCTTT. V is TRBV27 and J is TRBJ1-1; the match to TRBD1 covers 11 bases. CDR3 length equals 15 residues. Trimming cost V 4 bases and J 5 bases; bases outside gene matches: 6. Germline V gives CDR1 MNHEY, CDR2 SMNVEV (reference sequence).

The chain employs TRBV28 and TRBJ2-7; a weak D match, TRBD2 (6 bases). Per the germline V gene, CDR1 is MDHEN and CDR2 is SYDVKM. V was pared by 3 bases and J by 0 bases, with 15 bases between. CDR3 size: 16 residues. The CDR3 here is CASSFFRAGTSYEQYF. CDR3 DNA: TGTGCCAGCAGTTTCTTCCGGGCGGGAACCTCCTACGAGCAGTACTTC.

The chain recombines TRBV7-2 with TRBJ2-1; TRBD2 aligns across 8 bases. CDR3 length: 17 amino acids. V trimming: 8 bases; J trimming: 0 bases; junction bases outside the gene matches: 12. Germline assignment: CDR1 SGHTA and CDR2 FQGNSA. For the CDR3, the DNA is TGTGCCAGCCTGGTGGCTAGCGGGTCGAGCTCCTACAATGAGCAGTTCTTC. Translation gives CASLVASGSSSYNEQFF.

The chain joins TRBV5-4 to TRBJ2-2; D is perhaps TRBD2 (6 bases). The CDR3 sequence is 17 residues long. Trimming left V 7 bases short and J 0 bases short, with 19 bases between. Germline V lookup: CDR1 SGHNT, CDR2 YYREEE (reference sequence). CDR3 bases: TGTGCCAGCCCGTCGGGGGAGATTAACCCGAACACCGGGGAGCTGTTTTTT. It yields the protein CASPSGEINPNTGELFF.

This clone has only one observation. This chain connects TRBV5-5 to TRBJ1-2, with D perhaps matching TRBD1 (5 bases). Trimming stripped 1 base from V and 8 bases from J, with 9 bases between. This CDR3 is built from 12 residues. Germline CDR1 SGHKS, CDR2 YYEKEE (reference sequence). CDR3 amino acids: CASSLSGQGYTF. The CDR3 coding sequence is TGTGCCAGCAGCTTGTCAGGGCAAGGCTACACCTTC.

The chain couples TRBV7-3 to TRBJ2-1; the match to TRBD2 covers 11 bases. Trimming cost V 2 bases and J 7 bases; bases outside gene matches: 4. This CDR3 comprises 15 residues. Germline CDR1 reads SGHTA; CDR2 reads FQGTGA. As DNA, the CDR3 is TGTGCCAGCAGCTTAGTAGCGGGAGGGTGGAATGAGCAGTTCTTC. Protein product: CASSLVAGGWNEQFF.

The rearrangement uses TRBV6-2 or TRBV6-3 and TRBJ2-7, with 7 bases lining up with TRBD2. This CDR3 spans 15 amino acids. CDR1 and CDR2 (germline): MNHEY, SVGEGT. After removal of 6 bases from V and 0 bases from J, the junction contained 8 bases not matched to a gene. The DNA for the CDR3 is TGTGCCAGCAGCCTTAGCGGGCCTGCCTCCTACGAGCAGTACTTC. Its translation: CASSLSGPASYEQYF.

V usage is TRBV19 and J usage is TRBJ1-5; D call uncertain. The CDR3 loop spans 14 amino acids. From germline, CDR1 is LNHDA and CDR2 SQIVND (reference sequence). Between the trimmed V and J ends, which lost 5 bases and 7 bases, there was a span of 15 bases. In nucleotides, the CDR3 is TGTGCCAGTAGTCTCGAAGGTAGGAGGCAGCCCCAGCATTTT. Protein product: CASSLEGRRQPQHF.

This clone has only a few counts. The same CDR3 also results from other DNA sequences found in this sample. The chain employs TRBV19 and TRBJ1-5; TRBD1 is a possible D gene (5 bases). The CDR3 has 14 amino acids. CDR1 is LNHDA, CDR2 SQIVND, per germline (reference sequence). The V and J ends lost 5 bases and 4 bases respectively, with 12 bases between them. The CDR3 DNA sequence: TGTGCCAGTAGTGGGACGGGAGGGAATCAGCCCCAGCATTTT. It encodes CASSGTGGNQPQHF. The variable domain in full, with the rest retrieved from reference TRBV19 and TRBJ1-5, is DGGITQSPKYLFRKEGQNVTLSCEQNLNHDAMYWYRQDPGQGLRLIYYSQIVNDFQKGDIAEGYSVSREKKESFPLTVTSAQKNPTAFYLCASSGTGGNQPQHFGDGTRLSIL.

This sequence joins TRBV21-1 and TRBJ2-5; the D call in the table, TRBD2, was not verified against the DNA. TRBV21-1 is noted as a pseudogene. CDR3 length: 14 residues. The CDR3 sequence is CASSPPPRGATQYF. The CDR3 DNA reads TGTGCCAGCAGCCCACCGCCCCGGGGGGCAACCCAGTACTTC.

The gene calls are TRBV19 and TRBJ2-7, with 10 bases that match TRBD1. Germline V gene sequence: CDR1 LNHDA, CDR2 SQIVND (reference sequence). J lost 7 bases, V lost 6 bases, and 6 bases had no gene match. CDR3 size: 13 residues. For the CDR3, the DNA is TGTGCCAGTAGCGGGGGACAGGGGCGGGAGCAGTACTTC. Translation: CASSGGQGREQYF.

This clone was counted many times. V is TRBV29-1 and J is TRBJ1-2; D is unresolved. The ends were cut back, 6 bases at V and 8 bases at J, with 16 bases in the middle. The CDR3 totals 12 residues. The germline CDR1 and CDR2 sequences are SQVTM and ANQGSEA. In DNA form, the CDR3 reads TGCAGCGTGGAGGAACCGGGCCAGGGCTACACCTTC. This gives the protein CSVEEPGQGYTF.

The V gene is TRBV5-4, the J gene TRBJ1-6, with 8 bases identical to TRBD1. The junction had 8 bases not matched to a gene; V was cut back by 0 bases and J by 9 bases. Germline V gene data show CDR1 as SGHNT and CDR2 as YYREEE (reference sequence). The CDR3 consists of 16 residues. The CDR3: CASSLAYAGGGSPLHF. In DNA, the CDR3 is TGTGCCAGCAGCTTGGCCTATGCAGGGGGCGGTTCACCCCTCCACTTT.

The chain recombines TRBV28 with TRBJ2-7; tentative D call: TRBD2 (6 bases). The CDR3 contains 14 residues. CDR1 is MDHEN, CDR2 SYDVKM, per germline. Trimming took off 6 bases at V and 6 bases at J, with 18 bases between the two ends. This CDR3 is CASSWGDRFREQYF. The DNA of the CDR3 is TGTGCCAGCAGCTGGGGGGACCGCTTTCGCGAGCAGTACTTC.

The chain uses TRBV24-1 and TRBJ2-1; 12 nucleotides align to TRBD1. The CDR3 length is 16 residues. Trimming removed 4 bases from V and 6 bases from J; junction bases left unmatched: 6. Germline V lookup: CDR1 KGHDR, CDR2 SFDVKD. CDR3 in amino acids: CATSDPGTGGFNEQFF. The DNA for the CDR3 is TGTGCCACCAGTGACCCTGGGACAGGGGGCTTCAATGAGCAGTTCTTC.

This rearrangement joins TRBV7-9 to TRBJ1-6, with 8 bases that match TRBD1. The CDR3 spans 15 residues. CDR1 and CDR2 (germline): SEHNR, FQNEAQ (reference sequence). The junction had 7 bases not matched to a gene; V was cut back by 5 bases and J by 7 bases. CDR3 amino acids: CASSPGQGDNSPLHF. As DNA, the CDR3 is TGTGCCAGCAGCCCAGGACAGGGAGACAATTCACCCCTCCACTTT.

This clone was counted between two and nine times. The V and J genes are TRBV25-1 and TRBJ1-5, with D perhaps TRBD1 (5 bases). Germline V gene data show CDR1 as MGHDK and CDR2 as SYGVNS. Trimming removed 3 bases from V and 3 bases from J, with 12 bases in between. The CDR3 length is 15 residues. CDR3: CASSDGSGHNQPQHF. The CDR3 nucleotides read TGTGCCAGCAGTGATGGATCAGGACACAATCAGCCCCAGCATTTT. Supplemented by reference TRBV25-1 and TRBJ1-5, the full variable domain reads EADIYQTPRYLVIGTGKKITLECSQTMGHDKMYWYQQDPGMELHLIHYSYGVNSTEKGDLSSESTVSRIRTEHFPLTLESARPSHTSQYLCASSDGSGHNQPQHFGDGTRLSIL.

This clone was counted only a few times. CDR3 sequence (DNA): TGTGCCAGCAGCCAAGATCTAGCGGGAGGGCCCAGGAGGCAGTTCTTC. The encoded protein is CASSQDLAGGPRRQFF. The gene calls are TRBV3-1 (or the pseudogene TRBV3-2) and TRBJ2-1; TRBD2 agrees at 12 bases. J gave up 12 bases and V 0 bases, and 9 bases lay outside the gene matches. The germline V gene has CDR1 LGHDT and CDR2 YNNKEL (reference sequence). The CDR3 sequence is 16 residues long.

V usage is TRBV2 and J usage is TRBJ2-3; 8 bases fit TRBD2. V lost 4 bases and J lost 0; bases outside the gene matches: 3. CDR1 is SNHLY, CDR2 FYNNEI, per germline. CDR3 length: 15 amino acids. As DNA, the CDR3 is TGTGCCAGCAGTGCCCGGGAGGGGAGCACAGATACGCAGTATTTT. Translation gives CASSAREGSTDTQYF. Combining the CDR3 with reference TRBV2 and TRBJ2-3 gives the whole variable domain EPEVTQTPSHQVTQMGQEVILRCVPISNHLYFYWYRQILGQKVEFLVSFYNNEISEKSEIFDDQFSVERPDGSNFTLKIRSTKLEDSAMYFCASSAREGSTDTQYFGPGTRLTVL.

This clone is a singleton in its sample. This chain links TRBV7-9 with TRBJ2-1; 8 bases are shared with TRBD1. Germline values: CDR1 SEHNR, CDR2 FQNEAQ (reference sequence). Trimming at V came to 4 bases and at J to 5 bases, leaving 10 bases not matched to a gene. The CDR3 has 16 residues. The CDR3 sequence: CASSSAGTGLNNEQFF. The CDR3, as DNA: TGTGCCAGCAGCTCAGCCGGGACAGGCCTTAACAATGAGCAGTTCTTC.

The V call is TRBV27, the J call TRBJ1-4; D not resolved. CDR3 length: 15 residues. The V and J ends lost 5 bases and 8 bases respectively, with 18 bases between them. Germline V gene data show CDR1 as MNHEY and CDR2 as SMNVEV (reference sequence). CDR3 nucleotide sequence: TGTGCCAGCAGTACCCAGAGGTCGGGGAACGAAAAACTGTTTTTT. Protein product: CASSTQRSGNEKLFF. Filled out from reference TRBV27 and TRBJ1-4, the complete variable domain reads EAQVTQNPRYLITVTGKKLTVTCSQNMNHEYMSWYRQDPGLGLRQIYYSMNVEVTDKGDVPEGYKVSRKEKRNFPLILESPSPNQTSLYFCASSTQRSGNEKLFFGSGTQLSVL.

The rearrangement uses TRBV4-1 and TRBJ1-5, with D possibly matching TRBD1 (6 bases). The CDR3 covers 14 residues. Germline CDR1 MGHRA, CDR2 YSYEKL. V was shortened by 1 base and J by 6 bases, with 10 bases between the two germline ends. This CDR3 is CASSQAGAGQPQHF. DNA of the CDR3: TGCGCCAGCAGCCAAGCAGGGGCGGGTCAGCCCCAGCATTTT.

The genes are TRBV28 and TRBJ1-1, with D uncertain. CDR1 is MDHEN, CDR2 SYDVKM, per germline. V lost 4 bases to trimming and J lost 3 bases, with 6 bases between them. The CDR3 length is 12 residues. CDR3 residues: CASSSRDTEAFF. The DNA for the CDR3 is TGTGCCAGCAGTTCCCGGGACACTGAAGCTTTCTTT.

Only a few counts were recorded for this clone. The genes are TRBV19 and TRBJ2-2, with 7 positions matching TRBD2. This CDR3 has 15 amino acids. The trim removed 7 bases at V and 6 bases at J, leaving 11 bases unmatched. Germline V gene data show CDR1 as LNHDA and CDR2 as SQIVND (reference sequence). The CDR3 protein is CASTRTGGLAGELFF. Written as DNA, the CDR3 is TGTGCCAGTACTAGAACGGGAGGACTTGCCGGGGAGCTGTTTTTT.

V and J are TRBV10-3 and TRBJ2-1; D is undetermined. The germline CDR1 and CDR2 sequences are ENHRY and SYGVKD. CDR3 size: 14 residues. V lost 5 bases to trimming and J lost 0 bases, with 8 bases between them. CDR3 bases: TGTGCCATCAGTTCCCCCAGCTCCTACAATGAGCAGTTCTTC. This sequence encodes CAISSPSSYNEQFF.

The chain is built from TRBV24-1 and TRBJ1-5; TRBD1 is a possible D gene (5 bases). CDR1 and CDR2 from the germline V gene are KGHDR and SFDVKD. With 5 bases removed from V and 5 bases from J, the gap between germline ends came to 9 bases. CDR3 length equals 13 residues. The CDR3 reads CATSVGGDQPQHF. The CDR3 nucleotides read TGTGCCACCAGTGTGGGAGGGGATCAGCCCCAGCATTTT.

The V call is TRBV7-3, the J call TRBJ2-3, with TRBD1 identical over 7 bases. The CDR3 extends over 16 amino acids. V gave up 4 bases and J gave up 0 bases; unmatched junction bases: 7. In germline, CDR1 is SGHTA, CDR2 FQGTGA. The CDR3 loop reads CASSSLTGWSTDTQYF. In DNA, the CDR3 is TGTGCCAGCAGCTCTTTGACAGGGTGGAGCACAGATACGCAGTATTTT.

The chain uses TRBV5-1 and TRBJ2-7; 10 nucleotides line up with TRBD1. The CDR3 length is 14 residues. V gave up 5 bases and J gave up 7 bases; unmatched junction bases: 9. Germline CDR1 and CDR2: SGHRS and YFSETQ. The CDR3 DNA is TGCGCCAGCAGTTTTGACAGGGGGCCTTGGGAGCAGTACTTC. As protein: CASSFDRGPWEQYF.